The present TCR beta chain was sequenced within a study of read filtering for tumor transcriptome and immune sequencing. Background on the study: DNase treatment preceded whole-transcriptome library preparation. Whole-study findings and limits: Even smaller IR-seq throughput identified most shared clonotypes.

This CDR3 is 15 amino acids long. The germline V gene has CDR1 DFQATT and CDR2 SNEGSKA (reference sequence). V lost 3 bases, J lost 5 bases, and 8 bases stayed unmatched. At least ten counts were recorded for this clonotype. As yet, its antigen is unknown. The library was built from about 400 ng RNA with molecular barcoded adaptors for alpha/delta and beta/gamma chains. TCRdb analysed the reads with MiXCR anew, one entry per CDR3 protein. Here the sample spans some 120,000 distinct CDR3 sequences, 13% being singletons. Source material: a population of CD138-negative cells sorted from bone marrow. The rearrangement links TRBV20-1 to TRBJ2-1, with 9 bases matching TRBD1. This TCR was sampled from a donor aged 40 or older with multiple myeloma. Here the CDR3 DNA reads TGCAGTGCTAGGGCAGGCGGGACAGGGAACAATGAGCAGTTCTTC. Protein: CSARAGGTGNNEQFF.